This T cell receptor (beta chain) was recovered during a study of T cell repertoires in cytomegalovirus infection. Study-wide context: Both CMV infection and a matching HLA type were indicated by public TCR beta signatures.

This clonotype was seen a handful of times. The antigen remains undetermined. Findings and caveats of the study: People with CMV and the relevant HLA were identified by cumulative public TCR beta family frequency.

TCRdb recomputed calls from the reads with MiXCR, one row per CDR3 protein. The sample shows about 920,000 distinct CDR3 sequences, roughly 31% of them seen only once. This TCR came from a human donor in good health (CMV status not recorded). Some clones in this sample may be carry-over from other donors' samples. Source: cultured CD8+ T cells from PBMCs, taken from culture after CMV antigen stimulation.

The chain's CDR3 is CASSYAGGPADTQYF. As DNA, the CDR3 is TGTGCCAGCAGTTACGCCGGGGGGCCCGCAGATACGCAGTATTTT. V gene TRBV6-5 combines with J gene TRBJ2-3; the D gene is possibly TRBD2 (7 bases). This CDR3 spans 15 amino acids. V was pared by 2 bases and J by 4 bases, with 13 bases between. The germline gives CDR1 MNHEY, CDR2 SVGAGI.